This T cell receptor beta chain was recovered during a study of cytomegalovirus exposure and HLA in healthy donors. Findings and caveats of the study: TCR beta sequences reportedly predicted most subjects' HLA-A and HLA-B alleles accurately.

With respect to this clone: Its antigen is undetermined.

Use of 60 Vbeta and 13 Jbeta primers characterized the PCR. The table came from immunoSEQ multiplex PCR; TCRdb's copy has only in-frame clones and leaves some out. The table has about 59,000 clones, 80% seen once. The length of the CDR3 is 19 residues. Trimming cost V 4 bases and J 0 bases; bases outside gene matches: 14. CDR1 and CDR2 (germline): SEHNR, FQNEAQ (reference sequence). The J gene is TRBJ2-1, the V gene TRBV7-9; the match to TRBD1 covers 8 bases. The sample comprised PBMCs. This clonotype originated in a woman in her 40s in good health and CMV-seronegative. This chain's CDR3 is CASSSPGQASISSYNEQFF. CDR3 in DNA: TGTGCCAGCAGCTCCCCGGGACAGGCCTCAATCAGCTCCTACAATGAGCAGTTCTTC.